This T cell receptor (beta chain) stems from a study of cytomegalovirus exposure and HLA in healthy donors. Profiling relied on immunoSEQ multiplex PCR, and the TCRdb table lists in-frame clones only, not all of them. This table holds 100,000 to 150,000 clones, roughly 90% found once. With respect to this clone: Its antigen is as yet unknown. The sample contains more than one DNA sequence encoding this CDR3.

The donors were in the approximately 120-subject validation cohort; that cohort was separate from the roughly 660-subject first cohort. Study results and caveats: Cytomegalovirus status was reportedly diagnosed by the classifier with high sensitivity and specificity.

Germline assignment: CDR1 MNHEY and CDR2 SVGAGI. This CDR3 has 15 residues. V gave up 0 bases and J gave up 0 bases, with 6 bases separating them. The V gene is TRBV6-5, the J gene TRBJ2-1; possible D gene TRBD2, 6 bases. Input material: PBMCs. The receptor comes from a young woman in good health and CMV-seronegative. Here the CDR3 DNA reads TGTGCCAGCAGTTACTCGCGGGGCTCCTACAATGAGCAGTTCTTC. Amino acid sequence: CASSYSRGSYNEQFF.